A single sample is the source of the 16 T cell receptor beta chains below, sequenced in a study of T-cell memory formation after mild COVID-19. MiXCR, applied by TCRdb to the 5' RACE reads, yields one record per CDR3 protein. Here the sample spans 300,000 to 350,000 distinct CDR3 sequences, roughly an eighth being singletons. Sequencing was performed on PBMCs or a T cell subset sorted from them (not recorded which). Receptors were obtained from a man between 18 and 29 years old who had mild COVID-19 (a few samples of this study predate the infection). Cell type and time point are not known.

The V gene is TRBV6-6, the J gene TRBJ2-2; a possible D gene is TRBD1 (6 bases). The V and J ends lost 8 bases and 3 bases respectively, with 10 bases between them. Germline loops: CDR1 MNHNY, CDR2 SVGAGI (reference sequence). The CDR3 covers 13 residues. The CDR3, as DNA: TGTGCCAGCGGTACAGGGTACACCGGGGAGCTGTTTTTT. This gives the protein CASGTGYTGELFF.

This rearrangement joins TRBV12-3 or TRBV12-4 to TRBJ2-7; possibly TRBD2 for D (6 bases). Trimming took off 5 bases at V and 3 bases at J, with 26 bases between the two ends. The CDR3 has 18 amino acids. The CDR3 is CASSDYPGEKLEGYEQYF. CDR3 in DNA: TGTGCCAGCAGTGATTACCCGGGGGAGAAGTTAGAAGGCTACGAGCAGTACTTC.

The chain joins TRBV5-1 to TRBJ2-1; 9 nucleotides align to TRBD1. Looked up from germline, CDR1 is SGHRS and CDR2 is YFSETQ. This CDR3 has 14 amino acids. V trimming: 1 base; J trimming: 7 bases; junction bases outside the gene matches: 3. CDR3 sequence (DNA): TGCGCCAGCAGCTTGCCGACAGGGGGGAATGAGCAGTTCTTC. Amino acid sequence: CASSLPTGGNEQFF.

This clonotype was observed a few times. The chain couples TRBV6-5 to TRBJ2-5; TRBD1 aligns across 11 bases. The germline V gene has CDR1 MNHEY and CDR2 SVGAGI. This CDR3 region has 16 residues. J was trimmed by 3 bases and V by 3 bases; bases with no gene match: 6. This CDR3 is CASSYPGQGEEETQYF. The DNA of the CDR3 is TGTGCCAGCAGTTATCCGGGACAGGGGGAAGAAGAGACCCAGTACTTC.

This clonotype turned up a few times. The CDR3 region has the DNA TGTGCCAGCAGTCCAAGCCCCCTGACCCGAGAGGATACGCAGTATTTT. Translation: CASSPSPLTREDTQYF. The J gene is TRBJ2-3, the V gene TRBV5-6; D is unclear. This CDR3 comprises 16 residues. CDR1 is SGHDT and CDR2 is YYEEEE in the germline V gene. Trimming stripped 5 bases from V and 6 bases from J, with 22 bases between.

The chain employs TRBV7-3 and TRBJ2-3; D gene ambiguous. Trimming cost V 4 bases and J 6 bases, with 17 bases left between them. This CDR3 has 15 residues. CDR1 and CDR2 (germline): SGHTA, FQGTGA. CDR3 DNA: TGTGCCAGCAGCTCTTCCGGCGCGGTATTGGATACGCAGTATTTT. This encodes CASSSSGAVLDTQYF.

The chain has TRBV12-3 or TRBV12-4 and TRBJ1-2; a weak D match, TRBD1 (6 bases). Trimming removed 3 bases at V and 3 bases at J, with 8 bases between. The CDR3 totals 13 residues. The CDR3 is CASSFRQDYGYTF. CDR3 DNA sequence: TGTGCCAGCAGTTTTCGACAGGACTATGGCTACACCTTC.

The gene calls are TRBV5-1 and TRBJ2-1; 7 nucleotides align to TRBD1. The germline V gene encodes CDR1 SGHRS and CDR2 YFSETQ. The CDR3 has 14 residues. Trimming took 3 bases from V and 2 from J; bases not matched to a gene: 2. The CDR3 region is CASSWDSAYNEQFF. The CDR3 region has the DNA TGCGCCAGCAGCTGGGACAGTGCCTACAATGAGCAGTTCTTC.

This clonotype was seen more than once but under ten times. The chain joins TRBV28 to TRBJ2-1; no clear D. Germline CDR1 is MDHEN and CDR2 is SYDVKM. CDR3 length: 12 amino acids. Trimming shortened V by 5 bases and J by 7 bases, and 9 bases separated the two germline ends. The CDR3 sequence: CASSVGANEQFF. The CDR3 DNA is TGTGCCAGCAGTGTCGGAGCGAATGAGCAGTTCTTC.

The chain employs TRBV9 and TRBJ2-2, with D unclear. CDR3 size: 13 residues. With 3 bases removed from V and 6 bases from J, the gap between germline ends came to 9 bases. Germline V CDR1 and CDR2: SGDLS, YYNGEE. The CDR3 here is CASSDDGAGELFF. The DNA for the CDR3 is TGTGCCAGCAGCGACGACGGCGCCGGGGAGCTGTTTTTT.

V is TRBV29-1 and J is TRBJ1-2, with a possible D match to TRBD1 (6 bases). Germline CDR1 and CDR2: SQVTM and ANQGSEA. This CDR3 region has 16 residues. Deletions cut 6 bases from V and 4 bases from J, with 24 bases between. The chain's CDR3 is CSVLVTAQGRSYGYTF. CDR3 sequence (DNA): TGCAGCGTACTTGTGACGGCACAGGGACGATCCTATGGCTACACCTTC.

This chain links TRBV2 with TRBJ1-1; D unresolved. Germline lookup yields CDR1 SNHLY and CDR2 FYNNEI. The ends were cut back, 3 bases at V and 11 bases at J, with 10 bases in the middle. There are 11 residues in the CDR3. CDR3 bases: TGTGCCAGCAGTGAGGCAGTACAGGCTTTCTTT. Its protein is CASSEAVQAFF.

This clonotype was detected a few times. This rearrangement joins TRBV20-1 to TRBJ2-7; TRBD2 aligns across 7 bases. With 0 bases clipped from V and 3 bases from J, the junction kept 8 bases outside the gene matches. There are 15 residues in the CDR3. Germline V gene sequence: CDR1 DFQATT, CDR2 SNEGSKA (reference sequence). The CDR3 DNA is TGCAGTGCTAGAGATCGGGTTAGCGGGTACTACGAGCAGTACTTC. Protein sequence: CSARDRVSGYYEQYF.

The chain combines TRBV7-2 with TRBJ2-7; 7 bases align to TRBD1. This CDR3 is built from 15 residues. CDR1 and CDR2 from the germline V gene are SGHTA and FQGNSA. V was pared by 7 bases and J by 3 bases, with 12 bases of the junction left unmatched. CDR3 loop: CASKLARQGNYEQYV. The CDR3, as DNA: TGTGCCAGCAAATTAGCGAGACAGGGAAACTACGAGCAGTACGTC.

The DNA for the CDR3 is TGTGCCAGCAGCCCCCAGACAGCAGGTTCTATCGGCTACACCTTC. Amino acid sequence: CASSPQTAGSIGYTF. This chain uses TRBV9 with TRBJ1-2; D perhaps matches TRBD1 (5 bases). This CDR3 is 15 amino acids long. The V and J ends lost 4 bases and 8 bases respectively, with 21 bases between them. CDR1 is SGDLS, CDR2 YYNGEE, per germline.

This clonotype was observed a few times. The rearrangement joins TRBV7-2 to TRBJ1-4; D is uncertain. From germline, CDR1 is SGHTA and CDR2 FQGNSA. The CDR3 totals 13 residues. Trimming left V 5 bases short and J 5 bases short, with 9 bases between. Here the CDR3 reads CASSGRINEKLFF. CDR3 nucleotides: TGTGCCAGCAGCGGGAGGATAAATGAAAAACTGTTTTTT.